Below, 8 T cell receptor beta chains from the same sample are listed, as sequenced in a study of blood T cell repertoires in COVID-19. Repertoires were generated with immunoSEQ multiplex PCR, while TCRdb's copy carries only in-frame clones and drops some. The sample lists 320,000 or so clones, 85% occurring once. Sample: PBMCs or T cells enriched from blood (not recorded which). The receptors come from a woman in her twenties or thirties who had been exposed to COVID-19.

The CDR3 sequence is CASRRTGDEQYF. In nucleotides, the CDR3 is TGTGCCAGCAGACGGACAGGGGACGAGCAGTACTTC. The J gene is TRBJ2-7, the V gene TRBV28, with 9 bases matching TRBD1. Germline CDR1 and CDR2: MDHEN and SYDVKM. V gave up 6 bases and J gave up 5 bases; unmatched junction bases: 2. There are 12 residues in the CDR3.

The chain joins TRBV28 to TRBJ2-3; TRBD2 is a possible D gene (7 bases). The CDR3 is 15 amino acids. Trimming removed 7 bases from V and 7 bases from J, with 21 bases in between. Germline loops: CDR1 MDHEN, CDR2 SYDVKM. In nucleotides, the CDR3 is TGTGCCAGCACCCCGGGTGGGGGGGGCAGAAATACGCAGTATTTT. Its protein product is CASTPGGGGRNTQYF.

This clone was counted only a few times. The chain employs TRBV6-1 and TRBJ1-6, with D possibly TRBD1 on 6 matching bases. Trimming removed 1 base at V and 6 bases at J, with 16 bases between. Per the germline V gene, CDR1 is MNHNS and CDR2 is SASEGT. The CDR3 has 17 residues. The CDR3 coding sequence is TGTGCCAGCAGTGAAGGCCCCGGACAGAAAATTAATTCACCCCTCCACTTT. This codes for CASSEGPGQKINSPLHF.

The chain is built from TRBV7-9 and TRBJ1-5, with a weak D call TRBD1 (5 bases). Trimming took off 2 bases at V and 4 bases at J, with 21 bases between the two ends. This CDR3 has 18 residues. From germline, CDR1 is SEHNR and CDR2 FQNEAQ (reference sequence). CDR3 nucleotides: TGTGCCAGCAGCTTACCAGCATCATCTGGGACTCAGAATCAGCCCCAGCATTTT. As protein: CASSLPASSGTQNQPQHF.

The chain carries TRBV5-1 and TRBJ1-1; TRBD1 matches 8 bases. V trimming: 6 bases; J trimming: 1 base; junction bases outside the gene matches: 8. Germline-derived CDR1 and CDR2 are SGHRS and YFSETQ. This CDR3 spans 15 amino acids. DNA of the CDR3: TGCGCCAGCACCGTGGACAGGGCTAAGAACACTGAAGCTTTCTTT. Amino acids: CASTVDRAKNTEAFF.

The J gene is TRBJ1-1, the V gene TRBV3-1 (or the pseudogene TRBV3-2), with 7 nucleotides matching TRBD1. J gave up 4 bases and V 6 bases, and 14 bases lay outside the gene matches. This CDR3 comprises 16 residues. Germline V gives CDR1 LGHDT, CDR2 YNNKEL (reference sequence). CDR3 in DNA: TGTGCCAGCAGTTACGCACGGACAGGCGGTTTCACTGAAGCTTTCTTT. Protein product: CASSYARTGGFTEAFF.

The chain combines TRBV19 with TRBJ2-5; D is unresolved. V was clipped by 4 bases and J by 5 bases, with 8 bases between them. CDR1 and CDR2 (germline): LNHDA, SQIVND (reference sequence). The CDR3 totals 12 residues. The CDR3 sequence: CASSTNLETQYF. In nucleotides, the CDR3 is TGTGCCAGTAGTACTAATTTGGAGACCCAGTACTTC.

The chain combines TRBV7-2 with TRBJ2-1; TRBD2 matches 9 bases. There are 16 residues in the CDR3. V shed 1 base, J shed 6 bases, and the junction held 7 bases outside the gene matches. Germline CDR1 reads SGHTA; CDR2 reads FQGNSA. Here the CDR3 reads CASSLVAAGGGNEQFF. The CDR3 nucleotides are TGTGCCAGCAGCTTAGTTGCAGCGGGGGGCGGCAATGAGCAGTTCTTC.